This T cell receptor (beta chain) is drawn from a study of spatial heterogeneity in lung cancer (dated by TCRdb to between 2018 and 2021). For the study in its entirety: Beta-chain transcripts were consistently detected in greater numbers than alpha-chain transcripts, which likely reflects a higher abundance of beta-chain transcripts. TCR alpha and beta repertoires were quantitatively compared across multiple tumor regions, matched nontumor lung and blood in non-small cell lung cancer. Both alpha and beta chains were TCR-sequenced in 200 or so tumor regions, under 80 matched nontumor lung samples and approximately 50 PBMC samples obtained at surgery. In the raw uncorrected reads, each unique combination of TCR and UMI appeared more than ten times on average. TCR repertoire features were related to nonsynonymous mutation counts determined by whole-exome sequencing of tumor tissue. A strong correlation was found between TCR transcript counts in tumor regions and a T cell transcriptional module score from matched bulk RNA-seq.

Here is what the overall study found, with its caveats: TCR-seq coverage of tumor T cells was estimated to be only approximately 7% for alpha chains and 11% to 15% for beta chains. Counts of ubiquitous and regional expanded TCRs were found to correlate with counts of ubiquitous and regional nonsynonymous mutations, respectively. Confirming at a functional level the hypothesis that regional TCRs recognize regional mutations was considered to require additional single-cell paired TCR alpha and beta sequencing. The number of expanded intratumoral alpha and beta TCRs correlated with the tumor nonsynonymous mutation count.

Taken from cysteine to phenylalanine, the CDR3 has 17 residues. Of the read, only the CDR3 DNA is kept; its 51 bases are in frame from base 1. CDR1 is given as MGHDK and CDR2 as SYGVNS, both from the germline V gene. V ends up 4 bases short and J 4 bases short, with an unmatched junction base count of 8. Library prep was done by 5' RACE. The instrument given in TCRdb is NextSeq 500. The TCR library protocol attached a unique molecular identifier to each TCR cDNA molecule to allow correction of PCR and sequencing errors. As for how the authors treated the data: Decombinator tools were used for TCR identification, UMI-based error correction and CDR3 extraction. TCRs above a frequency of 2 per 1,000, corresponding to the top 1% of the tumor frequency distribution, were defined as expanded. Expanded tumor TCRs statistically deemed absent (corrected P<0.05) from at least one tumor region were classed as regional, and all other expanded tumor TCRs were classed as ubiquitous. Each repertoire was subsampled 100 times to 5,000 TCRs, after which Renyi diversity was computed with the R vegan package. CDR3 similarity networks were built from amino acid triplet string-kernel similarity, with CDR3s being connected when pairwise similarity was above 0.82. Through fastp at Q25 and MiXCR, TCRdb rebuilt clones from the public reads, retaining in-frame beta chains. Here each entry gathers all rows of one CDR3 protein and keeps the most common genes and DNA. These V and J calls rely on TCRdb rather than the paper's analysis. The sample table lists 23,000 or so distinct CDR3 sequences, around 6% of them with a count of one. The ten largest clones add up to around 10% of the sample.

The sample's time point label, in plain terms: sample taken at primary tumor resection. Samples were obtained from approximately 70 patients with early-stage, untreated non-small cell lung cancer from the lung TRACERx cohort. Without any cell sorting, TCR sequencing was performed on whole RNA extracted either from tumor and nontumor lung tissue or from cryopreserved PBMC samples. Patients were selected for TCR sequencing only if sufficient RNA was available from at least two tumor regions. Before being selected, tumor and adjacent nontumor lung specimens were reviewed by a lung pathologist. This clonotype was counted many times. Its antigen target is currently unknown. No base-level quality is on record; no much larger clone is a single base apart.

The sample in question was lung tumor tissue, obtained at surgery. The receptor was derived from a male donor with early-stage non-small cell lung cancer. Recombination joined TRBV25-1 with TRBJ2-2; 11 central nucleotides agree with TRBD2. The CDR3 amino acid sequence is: CASSGTSGGGSTGELFF. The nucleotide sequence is TGTGCCAGCAGTGGTACTAGCGGGGGTGGTAGCACCGGGGAGCTGTTTTTT.